These T cell receptor beta chains were read from a single sample in a study of regulatory and conventional T cells in RAG deficiency. Produced via immunoSEQ multiplex PCR; TCRdb's table is partial and in-frame only. The sample includes more than 8,500 clones, about 93% seen only once; the top ten take 1.4%. Sample: CD4+ effector T cells sorted from blood. These receptors all stem from a human donor with RAG deficiency presenting as severe combined immunodeficiency. The CDR3 runs from the conserved cysteine through the conserved F or W. Fields, in order: V gene, J gene, CDR3 length, CDR3 protein.

TRBV7-2	TRBJ2-5	13	CASSLAGGETQYF
TRBV7-2	TRBJ2-7	13	CASSLSGAYEQYF
TRBV19	TRBJ2-3	15	CASSISQPFTDTQYF
TRBV11-2	TRBJ2-3	15	CASSHNTGGEDTQYF
TRBV29-1	TRBJ2-3	11	CSDLRTDTQYF
TRBV18	TRBJ2-7	13	CASSPPFPYEQYF
TRBV30	TRBJ2-3	14	CAWSVDTSTDTQYF
TRBV5-6	TRBJ2-5	14	CASSLTGGQETQYF
TRBV19	TRBJ1-1	13	CASSIEMNTEAFF
TRBV4-3	TRBJ1-3	16	CASSQDLGFSGNTIYF
TRBV27	TRBJ2-5	13	CASSLTYQETQYF
TRBV29-1	TRBJ2-6	14	CSVFAGSGANVLTF
TRBV20-1	TRBJ2-7	10	CSARVYEQYF
TRBV10-3	TRBJ2-3	14	CAARGGGKTDTQYF
TRBV4-1	TRBJ1-2	13	CASSQTGGYGYTF
TRBV11-2	TRBJ2-3	16	CASSTRDRASTDTQYF
TRBV15	TRBJ1-5	14	CATSRGGSGQPQHF
TRBV7-9	TRBJ2-5	15	CASSPRGDSLETQYF
TRBV5-1	TRBJ1-1	14	CASSLAKGFTEAFF
TRBV5-1	TRBJ2-5	15	CASSLGGAGGETQYF
TRBV6-5	TRBJ1-1	14	CASSLGGVDTEAFF
TRBV28	TRBJ1-2	16	CASSTLGGRGGYGYTF
TRBV4-1	TRBJ2-3	14	CASSQDQGANTQYF
TRBV28	TRBJ2-3	15	CASSPTGVYSDTQYF
TRBV28	TRBJ2-1	15	CASIMGDRVRGEQFF
TRBV6-1	TRBJ2-3	14	CASSGTGGADTQYF
TRBV6-5	TRBJ2-2	15	CASSYWGGYTGELFF
TRBV28	TRBJ2-5	15	CASSGTERQLETQYF
TRBV1	TRBJ2-2	16	CTSSQTPGQGAGELFF
TRBV7-2	TRBJ2-7	12	CASSLGPGEQYF
TRBV5-6	TRBJ1-2	11	CASSFYYGYTF
TRBV7-2	TRBJ1-2	14	CASSLGGVNYGYTF
TRBV7-2	TRBJ2-3	13	CASSWTGADTQYF
TRBV9	TRBJ2-1	14	CASSVWGPADEQFF
TRBV7-2	TRBJ2-5	13	CASTLGQLTTQYF
TRBV10-3	TRBJ1-1	14	CAISAAGVGTEAFF
TRBV7-2	TRBJ1-4	14	CASSLGPSNEKLFF
TRBV9	TRBJ2-7	15	CASSVGGPQWGEQYF
TRBV10-1	TRBJ2-2	15	CASSARGWEAGELFF